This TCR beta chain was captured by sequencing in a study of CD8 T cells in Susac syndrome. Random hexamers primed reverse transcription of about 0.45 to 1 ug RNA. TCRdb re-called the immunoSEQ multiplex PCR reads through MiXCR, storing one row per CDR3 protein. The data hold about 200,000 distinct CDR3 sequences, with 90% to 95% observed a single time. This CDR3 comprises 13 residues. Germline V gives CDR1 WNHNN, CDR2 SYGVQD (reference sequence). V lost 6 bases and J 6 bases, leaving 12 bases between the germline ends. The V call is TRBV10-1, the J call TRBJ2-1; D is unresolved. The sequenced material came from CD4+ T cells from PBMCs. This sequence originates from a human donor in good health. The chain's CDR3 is CASSVSLSNEQFF. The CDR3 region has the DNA TGCGCCAGCAGCGTTAGCCTCTCCAATGAGCAGTTCTTC.